What follows are 19 T cell receptor beta chains derived from one specimen sequenced in a study of cytomegalovirus exposure and HLA in healthy donors. In the PCR, 60 Vbeta and 13 Jbeta primers were used. Some clones are missing from TCRdb's copy, which holds only in-frame ones; the method was immunoSEQ multiplex PCR. The sample gives some 150,000 clones, 55% to 75% of which show up once; 6% to 8.5% is in the top ten. The sample comprised PBMCs. These receptors were collected from a woman in her sixties or seventies in good health and CMV-seropositive.

V is TRBV5-5 and J is TRBJ1-1; 7 bases match TRBD1. With V trimmed by 3 bases and J by 7 bases, 15 bases remained unmatched. Germline loops: CDR1 SGHKS, CDR2 YYEKEE (reference sequence). The CDR3 runs to 16 residues. DNA of the CDR3: TGTGCCAGCAGCTCCTTGGTGACGATCGGGACAGATGAAGCTTTCTTT. It specifies CASSSLVTIGTDEAFF.

In this sample, this clone turned up once. The CDR3 bases are TGCGCCAGCAGCTCTGGACTAGCGGGAGTGGAGACCCAGTACTTC. This encodes CASSSGLAGVETQYF. This chain uses TRBV5-1 with TRBJ2-5; 13 bases are a match to TRBD2. This CDR3 contains 15 residues. V dropped 3 bases and J dropped 5; count of bases not matched to a gene: 4. Germline V gene data show CDR1 as SGHRS and CDR2 as YFSETQ.

The gene calls are TRBV7-2 and TRBJ1-1, with D perhaps TRBD1 (5 bases). This CDR3 spans 15 amino acids. Trimming shortened V by 3 bases and J by 2 bases, and 13 bases separated the two germline ends. The germline V gene encodes CDR1 SGHTA and CDR2 FQGNSA. In DNA form, the CDR3 reads TGTGCCAGCAGCTTCCGGGGGTCTGGCAACACTGAAGCTTTCTTT. Residues: CASSFRGSGNTEAFF.

The chain combines TRBV19 with TRBJ2-7; D gene uncertain. Trimming shortened V by 4 bases and J by 3 bases, and 13 bases separated the two germline ends. The V gene's germline CDR1 is LNHDA and CDR2 SQIVND (reference sequence). The CDR3 is made up of 14 amino acids. The CDR3 sequence is CASSSRGAYYEQYF. The DNA for the CDR3 is TGTGCCAGTAGTAGCAGAGGCGCGTACTACGAGCAGTACTTC.

The sample holds a few counts of this clone. In DNA, the CDR3 is TGCGCCAGCAGCCAAGTAGCCAGCTACGAGCAGTACTTC. Its translation is CASSQVASYEQYF. J is TRBJ2-7 and V is TRBV4-3; D not certain. The CDR3 has 13 amino acids. The V and J ends lost 1 base and 3 bases respectively, with 7 bases between them. Germline V gives CDR1 LGHNA, CDR2 YSLEER.

The V gene is TRBV14, the J gene TRBJ2-1; D gene ambiguous. Between the trimmed V and J ends, which lost 1 base and 9 bases, there was a span of 7 bases. CDR3 size: 12 residues. CDR1 is SGHDN and CDR2 is FVKESK in the germline V gene. DNA for the CDR3: TGTGCCAGCAGCCAAGCCTTCCGTGAGCAGTTCTTC. Its translation is CASSQAFREQFF.

V and J are TRBV5-1 and TRBJ1-5; 10 bases are a match to TRBD1. This CDR3 is built from 14 residues. J gave up 6 bases and V 4 bases, and 4 bases lay outside the gene matches. Germline V gene lookup returns CDR1 SGHRS and CDR2 YFSETQ. CDR3 in amino acids: CASSTGTGAQPQHF. For the CDR3, the DNA is TGCGCCAGCAGCACCGGGACAGGGGCTCAGCCCCAGCATTTT.

V usage is TRBV28 and J usage is TRBJ2-2; 12 bases line up with TRBD2. There are 14 residues in the CDR3. The germline V gene encodes CDR1 MDHEN and CDR2 SYDVKM. Trimming took 10 bases from V and 7 from J; bases not matched to a gene: 7. CDR3 DNA: TGTGCCACCAAGCGACTAGCGGGAGTCGGGGAGCTGTTTTTT. Translating gives CATKRLAGVGELFF.

The chain has TRBV7-2 and TRBJ1-1, with D unresolved. The V end was cut by 3 bases, the J end by 4 bases, with 12 bases between. This CDR3 has 14 amino acids. Germline V gives CDR1 SGHTA, CDR2 FQGNSA. The CDR3 bases are TGTGCCAGCAGCTTCTTCGGGGATGGCACTGAAGCTTTCTTT. It translates to CASSFFGDGTEAFF.

The chain recombines TRBV5-1 with TRBJ1-1, with 7 bases aligning to TRBD1. The V and J ends lost 4 bases and 2 bases, in that order; junction bases with no gene match: 8. Germline-derived CDR1 and CDR2 are SGHRS and YFSETQ. This CDR3 contains 15 residues. DNA for the CDR3: TGCGCCAGCAGCGACCCTAACAGGGGAAACACTGAAGCTTTCTTT. It translates to CASSDPNRGNTEAFF.

The table lists this clone with a few counts. The CDR3 DNA follows: TGTGCCAGCAGCCCGGGACACCACAACACTGAAGCTTTCTTT. This gives the protein CASSPGHHNTEAFF. The genes are TRBV27 and TRBJ1-1, with D possibly matching TRBD1 (6 bases). The CDR3 spans 14 residues. Deletions cut 6 bases from V and 2 bases from J, with 13 bases between. Germline values: CDR1 MNHEY, CDR2 SMNVEV (reference sequence).

The chain couples TRBV27 to TRBJ2-5, with a weak D call TRBD1 (7 bases). V dropped 8 bases and J dropped 1 base, with 17 bases sitting between them. Germline V lookup: CDR1 MNHEY, CDR2 SMNVEV (reference sequence). The length of the CDR3 is 15 residues. The CDR3 DNA reads as TGTGCCAGCCCCGGCGGGACAGAACTCCAAGAGACCCAGTACTTC. Protein product: CASPGGTELQETQYF.

V is TRBV5-1 and J is TRBJ2-3; no reliable D call. The CDR3 runs to 13 residues. The germline CDR1 and CDR2 sequences are SGHRS and YFSETQ. V lost 0 bases and J 3 bases, leaving 5 bases between the germline ends. In nucleotides, the CDR3 is TGCGCCAGCAGCTTGGACGGGACAGATACGCAGTATTTT. This encodes CASSLDGTDTQYF.

This chain uses TRBV30 with TRBJ2-3, with 7 bases fitting TRBD1. The germline V gene has CDR1 GTSNPN and CDR2 SVGIG (reference sequence). This CDR3 is 15 amino acids long. The V segment lost 2 bases and the J segment 3 bases; nucleotides outside the gene matches: 8. The CDR3 spells CAWSPADRVTDTQYF. In nucleotides, the CDR3 is TGTGCCTGGAGTCCCGCCGACAGGGTGACAGATACGCAGTATTTT. The entire variable domain, with the rest obtained from reference TRBV30 and TRBJ2-3, is as follows: SQTIHQWPATLVQPVGSPLSLECTVEGTSNPNLYWYRQAAGRGLQLLFYSVGIGQISSEVPQNLSASRPQDRQFILSSKKLLLSDSGFYLCAWSPADRVTDTQYFGPGTRLTVL.

J is TRBJ2-3 and V is TRBV10-3, with D perhaps matching TRBD2 (6 bases). The CDR3 has 14 residues. V lost 6 bases and J lost 0, with 10 bases in between. Germline CDR1 is ENHRY and CDR2 is SYGVKD. The CDR3 sequence: CAISLSGSTDTQYF. The CDR3 DNA sequence: TGTGCCATCAGCCTTAGCGGCAGCACAGATACGCAGTATTTT.

J is TRBJ2-3 and V is TRBV7-9, with D maybe TRBD2 (6 bases). The CDR3 runs 13 residues. Germline CDR1 and CDR2: SEHNR and FQNEAQ (reference sequence). V lost 1 base and J 5 bases, leaving 7 bases between the germline ends. DNA for the CDR3: TGTGCCAGCAGCTTAGAAGCGGGAGATACGCAGTATTTT. This codes for CASSLEAGDTQYF.

This sequence joins TRBV4-1 and TRBJ2-2; D is ambiguous. This CDR3 comprises 14 residues. Trimming stripped 1 base from V and 0 bases from J, with 3 bases between. The germline gives CDR1 MGHRA, CDR2 YSYEKL. The CDR3 region is CASSQGANTGELFF. The CDR3 region has the DNA TGCGCCAGCAGCCAAGGAGCGAACACCGGGGAGCTGTTTTTT.

This clone was picked up a small number of times. The chain links TRBV5-1 to TRBJ1-1; 7 nucleotides agree with TRBD1. Germline CDR1 SGHRS, CDR2 YFSETQ. J was trimmed by 0 bases and V by 5 bases; bases with no gene match: 4. CDR3 length: 14 amino acids. DNA for the CDR3: TGCGCCAGCAGGGCCGGGACAGTGAACACTGAAGCTTTCTTT. Its protein product is CASRAGTVNTEAFF.

This rearrangement joins TRBV28 to TRBJ2-2, with 7 bases matching TRBD1. J was trimmed by 5 bases and V by 5 bases; bases with no gene match: 5. CDR1 MDHEN and CDR2 SYDVKM come from the germline V gene. The length of the CDR3 is 14 residues. CDR3 protein: CASSTTGETGELFF. In DNA, the CDR3 is TGTGCCAGCAGTACCACAGGGGAGACCGGGGAGCTGTTTTTT.